This TCR beta chain was captured in a study of PD-1 blockade in classical Hodgkin lymphoma. The table came from immunoSEQ multiplex PCR; TCRdb's copy has only in-frame clones and leaves some out. The table has about 15,000 clones, roughly 63% seen once. This CDR3 has 11 residues. The V gene's germline CDR1 is KGHSH and CDR2 LQKENI. Patients all relapsed after autologous stem cell transplantation, and there was variation in brentuximab vedotin exposure. Specimen: peripheral blood mononuclear cells (PBMCs), collected before the second cycle of nivolumab. This sequence originates from a human donor with classical Hodgkin lymphoma. The chain is built from TRBV18 and TRBJ2-6; D gene ambiguous. As DNA, the CDR3 is TGTGTCCCCTCTGGGGCCAACGTCCTGACTTTC. This codes for CVPSGANVLTF.